This T cell receptor beta chain was captured by sequencing in a study of blood T cell repertoires in COVID-19. Trimming left V 4 bases short and J 0 bases short, with 9 bases between. The germline gives CDR1 WNHNN, CDR2 SYGVQD (reference sequence). This CDR3 contains 14 residues. Which cohort a participant joined came from the clinical history participants gave. What the recovered Cohort 3 donors had was two negative PCRs, clearance, or symptom resolution. As originally analysed: Cell counts per sample came from amplifying reference gene primers. Method: immunoSEQ multiplex PCR; TCRdb's copy keeps in-frame clones and lacks some. Clone size and the V and J calls come from that table; the DNA yielded D and trimming. Of 200,000 to 250,000 clones listed, 70% to 85% are singletons.

The sequenced material came from PBMCs or T cells enriched from blood (not recorded which). The chain is built from TRBV10-1 and TRBJ2-5; D gene unclear. The sequence came from a woman aged 55-69 years who had recovered from COVID-19. The CDR3 sequence: CASSAGRHQETQYF. The CDR3 DNA reads TGCGCCAGCAGTGCAGGCAGGCACCAAGAGACCCAGTACTTC.